This T cell receptor (beta chain) was captured in a study of blood T cell repertoires in COVID-19. Whole-study context: Acute and convalescent COVID-19 samples came from the United States, Italy and Spain. The cDNA or gDNA used as material had been derived from T cells, B-cell-depleted T cells, or PBMCs.

This CDR3 comprises 12 residues. Trimming at V came to 5 bases and at J to 9 bases, leaving 3 bases not matched to a gene. Per germline, CDR1 SGHAT and CDR2 FQNNGV. This clone was counted a single time. Per the original data handling: The assay estimated nucleated cells by amplifying reference gene primers. Using immunoSEQ multiplex PCR, the repertoire was profiled, and TCRdb retains in-frame clones only, with some absent. The V and J calls and clone size are taken from that table; D and trimming were inferred from the DNA. Here the sample spans 150,000 or so clones, 80% to 90% being singletons. The origin of this receptor is a woman aged 50 to 60 in a cohort sampled during active or convalescent COVID-19. Sample: peripheral blood. The V and J genes are TRBV11-2 and TRBJ2-1; TRBD2 agrees at 8 bases. The CDR3 region has the DNA TGTGCCAGCAGCCCCCGGGGGGGTGAGCAGTTCTTC. Translating it yields CASSPRGGEQFF.